This T cell receptor beta chain derives from a study of blood T cell repertoires in COVID-19. On the study more broadly: T cells, B-cell-depleted T cells, or PBMCs supplied cDNA or gDNA.

The germline V and J ends were trimmed by 3 bases and 4 bases, with 9 bases remaining between them. Germline CDR1 is LNHDA and CDR2 is SQIVND (reference sequence). This CDR3 contains 14 residues. Original methodology: The assay estimated nucleated cells by amplifying reference gene primers. The assay was immunoSEQ multiplex PCR, and TCRdb's table has in-frame clones only and misses some. D and trimming were read from the DNA, whereas the V and J calls and clone size are those reported in that table. The table lists about 400,000 clones, roughly nine tenths of them singletons. Living in 20 to 30 US areas, the participants were between roughly 18 and 89 years of age. What the recovered Cohort 3 donors had was two negative PCRs, clearance, or symptom resolution.

The sample consisted of PBMCs or T cells enriched from blood (not recorded which). This chain joins TRBV19 and TRBJ2-2, with D possibly matching TRBD1 (6 bases). The receptor was isolated from a woman in her twenties or thirties who had recovered from COVID-19. This chain's CDR3 is CASSIRGGTGELFF. For the CDR3, the DNA is TGTGCCAGTAGTATCAGGGGTGGCACCGGGGAGCTGTTTTTT.